Listed below are T cell receptor beta chains from one sample, sequenced in a study of PD-1 blockade in classical Hodgkin lymphoma. Repertoires were generated with immunoSEQ multiplex PCR, while TCRdb's copy carries only in-frame clones and drops some. The sample includes tens of thousands of clones, 65% to 85% seen only once; the top ten take about 16%. Here the sequenced sample was peripheral blood mononuclear cells (PBMCs), taken at baseline. The receptors shown here come from a human donor with classical Hodgkin lymphoma. Each CDR3 is given with its conserved first and last residue. Fields, in order: clone size, V gene, D gene, CDR3 length, J gene, CDR3 DNA, CDR3 protein. A D gene is named only where the DNA matches it firmly. Expanded clones get a size class; other rows say once, few or many, or leave the size out.

once	TRBV4-3	TRBD2	15	TRBJ2-3	TGCGCCAGCAGCCCCTCAGCGGGAGCTGCGGATACGCAGTATTTT	CASSPSAGAADTQYF
NA	TRBV13	NA	21	TRBJ2-3	TGTGCCAGCAGCTTAAGGCTCAACCCGTTGCTCAGCGGATATAGCACAGATACGCAGTATTTT	CASSLRLNPLLSGYSTDTQYF
NA	TRBV28	NA	14	TRBJ1-2	TGTGCCAGCAGTTCGACCCGTCTCGGCTATGGCTACACCTTC	CASSSTRLGYGYTF
NA	TRBV4-3	TRBD1	15	TRBJ1-5	TGCGCCAGCAGCCGAGGGACAGGGATTTTTCAGCCCCAGCATTTT	CASSRGTGIFQPQHF
NA	TRBV7-2	TRBD1	17	TRBJ1-2	TGTGCCAGCAGCTTTAGGGTGCAAACAGGGGTACTTCTGGGCTACACCTTC	CASSFRVQTGVLLGYTF
NA	TRBV7-8	TRBD2	15	TRBJ2-2	TGTGCCAGCAGCTTCTACCGGGGAGGGACCGGGGAGCTGTTTTTT	CASSFYRGGTGELFF
NA	TRBV5-4	NA	15	TRBJ1-3	TGTGCCAGCAGCTTGGGCCAGGATCGGAGAAACACCATATATTTT	CASSLGQDRRNTIYF
NA	TRBV7-9	NA	12	TRBJ2-3	TGTGCCAGCAGCCAAAGCACAGATACGCAGTATTTT	CASSQSTDTQYF
NA	TRBV18	TRBD2	17	TRBJ2-1	TGTGCCAGCTCACCAAAAGCGGGAGAAGGGCTAGACAATGAGCAGTTCTTC	CASSPKAGEGLDNEQFF
NA	TRBV5-1	NA	13	TRBJ2-2	TGCGCCAGCAGCTTGATAGGAAGCGGGGAGCTGTTTTTT	CASSLIGSGELFF